One and the same sample provided the 3 T cell receptor beta chains below, sequenced in a study of T cells after yellow fever vaccination. TCRdb reanalysed the 5' RACE reads using MiXCR and keeps one entry per CDR3 protein. Here the sample spans approximately 250,000 distinct CDR3 sequences, approximately 6.7% being singletons. This sample comprised CD4+ T cells sorted from PBMCs, obtained on the day of the yellow fever booster vaccination. Receptor source: a young man who received the YFV17D yellow fever vaccine.

This clonotype was seen a handful of times. The chain has TRBV20-1 and TRBJ2-5, with D hard to call. V was clipped by 3 bases and J by 2 bases, with 13 bases between them. CDR1 DFQATT and CDR2 SNEGSKA come from the germline V gene (reference sequence). This CDR3 has 14 amino acids. CDR3 bases: TGCAGTGCTAGTTCCACGTCGAGTCAAGAGACCCAGTACTTC. This codes for CSASSTSSQETQYF.

In regard to this clonotype: A much larger clone differs by one base, so this may be a read error. The V call is TRBV20-1, the J call TRBJ2-3; possibly TRBD1 for D (5 bases). Germline CDR1 DFQATT, CDR2 SNEGSKA (reference sequence). This CDR3 contains 12 residues. CDR3 DNA sequence: TGCAGTGCAGAACCATATACAGGTACGCAGTATTTT. It encodes CSAEPYTGTQYF.

This clonotype showed up many times. V is TRBV4-3 and J is TRBJ2-7, with D perhaps TRBD2 (6 bases). From germline, CDR1 is LGHNA and CDR2 YSLEER. The CDR3 loop spans 15 amino acids. The V and J ends lost 3 bases and 3 bases respectively, with 15 bases between them. CDR3 nucleotides: TGCGCCAGCAGCCACGGACTACCTTCTCACTACGAGCAGTACTTC. Translated: CASSHGLPSHYEQYF.